This T cell receptor (beta chain) was sequenced for a study of OX40 agonist ivuxolimab in advanced cancers. The wider study: Mean age approximately 59 years, range about 23 to 79; around 80% male. Two patients with cutaneous melanoma and one with hepatocellular carcinoma, three in total, showed partial responses.

Comment on this clone: Its antigen is not identified.

This CDR3 is built from 14 residues. Germline CDR1 is KGHSH and CDR2 is LQKENI. The V and J ends lost 5 bases and 1 base respectively, with 12 bases between them. Profiling relied on immunoSEQ multiplex PCR, and the TCRdb table lists in-frame clones only, not all of them. This sample has 70,000 or so clones, with almost 90% found just once. Study-level points and caveats: Circulating CD4+ and CD8+ T cells showed clonal expansion by week 6 at 0.1 to 3.0 mg/kg.

Autoimmune disease history or systemic immunosuppression excluded patients. The source of this sequence is an adult with an advanced solid tumor such as melanoma, head and neck, liver or kidney cancer. The specimen comprised CD4+ or CD8+ T cells sorted from blood, sampled in a trial of the OX40 agonist ivuxolimab. The V call is TRBV18, the J call TRBJ2-7; possibly TRBD2 for D (5 bases). For the CDR3, the DNA is TGTGCCAGCTCATTGTTACGGGGATCCTACGAGCAGTACTTC. Protein: CASSLLRGSYEQYF.